This T cell receptor (beta chain) was retrieved from a study of CXCR3-negative and CXCR3-positive naive CD8 T cells. Background on the study: With about 1.5 +/- 0.3 million reads per library, the TRB reads numbered around 140 million in total. Study results and limitations: Naive CXCR3-positive and CXCR3-negative cells shared TRBV-TRBJ usage; memory cells diverged. Diversity proved comparably high across both naive subsets and much lower in memory CD8+ cells.

The V gene's germline CDR1 is MDHEN and CDR2 SYDVKM. There are 14 residues in the CDR3. The method, 5' RACE with UMI labels, was used to prepare the TRB cDNA libraries. Following a re-call of the 5' RACE reads, TCRdb has one entry per CDR3 protein and lacks DNA. This sample's clone table lists about 40,000 distinct CDR3 sequences. Sorts that each held around 300,000 cells were run in triplicate for every CD8+ T cell subset. For this clonotype: No antigen is known for it.

Specimen: memory CD8+ T cells from blood. The rearrangement uses TRBV28 and TRBJ2-2; absent DNA, TCRdb's TRBD2 call cannot be checked. The sequence derives from a human donor in good health. Some clones in this sample may be carry-over from other donors' samples. The CDR3 spells CAIGRASGIGELFF.